A selection of T cell receptor beta chains follows, all from one sample in a study of fetal regulatory T cell absence and autoimmunity. Sequencing was performed with immunoSEQ multiplex PCR; in TCRdb, only in-frame clones are kept and a portion is missing. This table holds around 100,000 clones, about two thirds found once. The sample comprised pancreas tissue. The source is a male donor with IPEX syndrome. Each CDR3 is given with its conserved first and last residue. The D gene is left open where the match is weak. Size tells how often a clone was seen (once, few, many) or the class of an expanded clone, and some rows leave it out.

D gene: NA
clone size: NA
J gene: TRBJ2-7
V gene: TRBV15
CDR3 DNA: TGTGCCACCAGCACCCCGACCAGGGGACTCGAGCAGTACTTC
CDR3 protein: CATSTPTRGLEQYF

D gene: NA
clone size: NA
J gene: TRBJ1-6
V gene: TRBV7-2
CDR3 DNA: TGTGCCAGCAGCTTAGGACAAAACTATAATTCACCCCTCCACTTT
CDR3 protein: CASSLGQNYNSPLHF

D gene: NA
clone size: NA
J gene: TRBJ1-1
V gene: TRBV19
CDR3 DNA: TGTGCCAGTAGTATACCGGGACAGAACACTGAAGCTTTCTTT
CDR3 protein: CASSIPGQNTEAFF

D gene: NA
clone size: NA
J gene: TRBJ1-5
V gene: TRBV6-1
CDR3 DNA: TGTGCCAGCAGTGGTAGGGATGCGAGCAATCAGCCCCAGCATTTT
CDR3 protein: CASSGRDASNQPQHF

D gene: TRBD1
clone size: NA
J gene: TRBJ2-7
V gene: TRBV7-8
CDR3 DNA: TGTGCCAGCAGCTTAGGGGACAGGTTTGCCTACGAGCAGTACTTC
CDR3 protein: CASSLGDRFAYEQYF

D gene: NA
clone size: NA
J gene: TRBJ2-3
V gene: TRBV9
CDR3 DNA: TGTGCCAGCAGCGCCCGGGGGGCGGGCACAGATACGCAGTATTTT
CDR3 protein: CASSARGAGTDTQYF

D gene: NA
clone size: NA
J gene: TRBJ1-2
V gene: TRBV19
CDR3 DNA: TGTGCCAGTAGACAGGGCTATGGCTACACCTTC
CDR3 protein: CASRQGYGYTF

D gene: TRBD1
clone size: NA
J gene: TRBJ1-5
V gene: TRBV19
CDR3 DNA: TGTGCCAGTAGTATCTATCTCTACGGGACAGGGGGCAATCAGCCCCAGCATTTT
CDR3 protein: CASSIYLYGTGGNQPQHF

D gene: NA
clone size: NA
J gene: TRBJ2-2
V gene: TRBV19
CDR3 DNA: TGTGCCAGTAGTATAGAGCTCTACACCGGGGAGCTGTTTTTT
CDR3 protein: CASSIELYTGELFF

D gene: NA
clone size: NA
J gene: TRBJ2-4
V gene: TRBV4-1
CDR3 DNA: TGCGCCAGCAGCCAAGGCGGGCCTAGGGATCAGTACTTC
CDR3 protein: CASSQGGPRDQYF

D gene: NA
clone size: NA
J gene: TRBJ1-2
V gene: TRBV29-1
CDR3 DNA: TGCAGCGTTGAACAGGAGAACTATGGCTACACCTTC
CDR3 protein: CSVEQENYGYTF

D gene: NA
clone size: NA
J gene: TRBJ2-4
V gene: TRBV5-1
CDR3 DNA: TGCGCCAGCAGCTTGGACAAAAACATTCAGTACTTC
CDR3 protein: CASSLDKNIQYF

D gene: TRBD2
clone size: NA
J gene: TRBJ2-5
V gene: TRBV5-1
CDR3 DNA: TGCGCCAGCAGCTCCGGACTAGCGGGAGGGCCGAAGGAGACCCAGTACTTC
CDR3 protein: CASSSGLAGGPKETQYF

D gene: NA
clone size: NA
J gene: TRBJ2-2
V gene: TRBV19
CDR3 DNA: TGTGCCAGTAGTACAACAGGGTCAACCGGGGAGCTGTTTTTT
CDR3 protein: CASSTTGSTGELFF

D gene: NA
clone size: NA
J gene: TRBJ2-7
V gene: TRBV15
CDR3 DNA: TGTGCCACCAGCAGAGATGGGGCCAGCTCCTACGAGCAGTACTTC
CDR3 protein: CATSRDGASSYEQYF

D gene: NA
clone size: NA
J gene: TRBJ2-3
V gene: TRBV6-6
CDR3 DNA: TGTGCCAGCAGTTACGGTAGGGCGACAGATACGCAGTATTTT
CDR3 protein: CASSYGRATDTQYF

D gene: NA
clone size: NA
J gene: TRBJ2-2
V gene: TRBV2
CDR3 DNA: TGTGCCAGCAGTGTTAGCGGCACCGGGGAGCTGTTTTTT
CDR3 protein: CASSVSGTGELFF

D gene: NA
clone size: NA
J gene: TRBJ2-7
V gene: TRBV6-1
CDR3 DNA: TGTGCCAGCATACCCTCTGCCCTCGGGGAGCAGTACTTC
CDR3 protein: CASIPSALGEQYF

D gene: NA
clone size: NA
J gene: TRBJ2-7
V gene: TRBV5-1
CDR3 DNA: TGCGCCAGCAGCTTGGCTCCGGGGCCCTACGAGCAGTACTTC
CDR3 protein: CASSLAPGPYEQYF

D gene: NA
clone size: few
J gene: TRBJ2-7
V gene: TRBV7-9
CDR3 DNA: TGTGCCAGCAGCTTAAGGGGACAAGGGGACTACGAGCAGTACTTC
CDR3 protein: CASSLRGQGDYEQYF

D gene: TRBD1
clone size: many
J gene: TRBJ2-7
V gene: TRBV10-3
CDR3 DNA: TGTGCCATCAGACCCGGGACAGGGCTCTACGAGCAGTACTTC
CDR3 protein: CAIRPGTGLYEQYF

D gene: NA
clone size: NA
J gene: TRBJ1-6
V gene: TRBV27
CDR3 DNA: TGTGCCAGCAGCTCTAGGGGGGCCCTCCACTTT
CDR3 protein: CASSSRGALHF

D gene: TRBD1
clone size: NA
J gene: TRBJ1-2
V gene: TRBV9
CDR3 DNA: TGTGCCAGCAGCCCCCGGACAGGGCACTCCAATGGCTACACCTTC
CDR3 protein: CASSPRTGHSNGYTF

D gene: NA
clone size: NA
J gene: TRBJ2-1
V gene: TRBV11-3
CDR3 DNA: TGTGCCAGCAGCTTAGATCTTCTGGTGACCCCGATAGATGAGCAGTTCTTC
CDR3 protein: CASSLDLLVTPIDEQFF

D gene: TRBD1
clone size: NA
J gene: TRBJ2-7
V gene: TRBV15
CDR3 DNA: TGTGCCACCAGCAGAGATCGGACAGGGTTCTACGAGCAGTACTTC
CDR3 protein: CATSRDRTGFYEQYF

D gene: NA
clone size: NA
J gene: TRBJ2-7
V gene: TRBV5-1
CDR3 DNA: TGCGCCAGCAGCTTGGGGGGGTTCAACGAGCAGTACTTC
CDR3 protein: CASSLGGFNEQYF

D gene: NA
clone size: NA
J gene: TRBJ2-3
V gene: TRBV5-6
CDR3 DNA: TGTGCCAGCAGCTCCCGGGTGACATATCCTAGCACAGATACGCAGTATTTT
CDR3 protein: CASSSRVTYPSTDTQYF

D gene: NA
clone size: once
J gene: TRBJ2-3
V gene: TRBV20-1
CDR3 DNA: TGCACCTCCGGACCCGATACGCAGTATTTT
CDR3 protein: CTSGPDTQYF

D gene: NA
clone size: NA
J gene: TRBJ2-7
V gene: TRBV27
CDR3 DNA: TGTGCCAGCAGCTCGACGGAGGGGAAAACCTACGAGCAGTACTTC
CDR3 protein: CASSSTEGKTYEQYF

D gene: NA
clone size: NA
J gene: TRBJ2-1
V gene: TRBV19
CDR3 DNA: TGTGCCAGTAGTATAGAGGAGCAGAACAATGAGCAGTTCTTC
CDR3 protein: CASSIEEQNNEQFF

D gene: NA
clone size: once
J gene: TRBJ2-7
V gene: TRBV27
CDR3 DNA: TGTGCCAGCAGTCCAAGGACAGAGGTAATCTACGAGCAGTACTTC
CDR3 protein: CASSPRTEVIYEQYF

D gene: NA
clone size: few
J gene: TRBJ2-5
V gene: TRBV5-4
CDR3 DNA: TGTGCCAGCAGCCCAGGGCCCTACCAAGAGACCCAGTACTTC
CDR3 protein: CASSPGPYQETQYF

D gene: TRBD2
clone size: few
J gene: TRBJ2-2
V gene: TRBV7-9
CDR3 DNA: TGTGCCAGCAGCGGGACTAGCGGGAGATTAGAGACGAACACCGGGGAGCTGTTTTTT
CDR3 protein: CASSGTSGRLETNTGELFF

D gene: NA
clone size: NA
J gene: TRBJ2-3
V gene: TRBV7-6
CDR3 DNA: TGTGCCAGCAGCCTGGGGGGAGAGAATACGCAGTATTTT
CDR3 protein: CASSLGGENTQYF

D gene: NA
clone size: NA
J gene: TRBJ1-2
V gene: TRBV18
CDR3 DNA: TGTGCCAGCTCACCCCGGAGGGAGGGCTATGGCTACACCTTC
CDR3 protein: CASSPRREGYGYTF

D gene: NA
clone size: few
J gene: TRBJ2-2
V gene: TRBV10-3
CDR3 DNA: TGTGCCATCAGTGGGGGCGGGGTTAACACCGGGGAGCTGTTTTTT
CDR3 protein: CAISGGGVNTGELFF

D gene: TRBD1
clone size: NA
J gene: TRBJ2-7
V gene: TRBV15
CDR3 DNA: TGTGCCACCGCTACAGGGGGCGCCCCCGTTTACGAGCAGTACTTC
CDR3 protein: CATATGGAPVYEQYF

D gene: NA
clone size: once
J gene: TRBJ2-2
V gene: TRBV7-8
CDR3 DNA: TGTGCCAGCAGCATCCGGCCCGGGACATTTAAAACGAACACCGGGGAGCTGTTTTTT
CDR3 protein: CASSIRPGTFKTNTGELFF

D gene: TRBD2
clone size: NA
J gene: TRBJ2-7
V gene: TRBV6-4
CDR3 DNA: TGTGCCAGCAGTGAATCCAAGGGACTAGCGGGTTCCTACGAGCAGTACTTC
CDR3 protein: CASSESKGLAGSYEQYF